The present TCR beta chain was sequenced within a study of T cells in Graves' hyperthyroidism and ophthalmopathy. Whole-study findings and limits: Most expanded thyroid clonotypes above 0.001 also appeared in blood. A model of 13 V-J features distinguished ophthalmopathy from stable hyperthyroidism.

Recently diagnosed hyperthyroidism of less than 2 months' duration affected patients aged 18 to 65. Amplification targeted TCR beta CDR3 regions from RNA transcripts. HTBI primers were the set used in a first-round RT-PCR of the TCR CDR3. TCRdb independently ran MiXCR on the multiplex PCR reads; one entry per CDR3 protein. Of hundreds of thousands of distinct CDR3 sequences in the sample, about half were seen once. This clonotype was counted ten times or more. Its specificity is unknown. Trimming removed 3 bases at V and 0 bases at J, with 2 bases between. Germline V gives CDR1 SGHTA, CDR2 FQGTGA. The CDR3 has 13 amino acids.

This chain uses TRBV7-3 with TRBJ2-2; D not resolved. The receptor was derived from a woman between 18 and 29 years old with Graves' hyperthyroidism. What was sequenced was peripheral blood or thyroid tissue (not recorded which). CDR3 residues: CASSFTNTGELFF. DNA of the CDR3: TGTGCCAGCAGCTTTACGAACACCGGGGAGCTGTTTTTT.